This TCR beta chain came from a study of blood T cell repertoires in COVID-19 (dated by TCRdb to the early 2020s). At the level of the whole study: Samples covering the acute and convalescent phases of COVID-19 were provided by collaborators in the United States, Italy and Spain. Deeply sampled blood TCRbeta repertoires from subjects exposed to, actively infected with, or recovered from COVID-19 were included in the dataset. The samples were drawn from the first 160 participants of the ongoing ImmuneRACE study and from over a thousand subjects provided by 6 global collaborators. The material from the prospective study consisted of cDNA or gDNA derived from T cells, B-cell-depleted T cells, or PBMCs. Where available, HLA class I and class II types were taken from metadata supplied by the sample provider and were not determined by assay-based typing. A de-identified subject ID, COVID-19 status, age in years and sex were almost always included in the sample metadata. The repertoires were released in a freely available public database meant as a resource for research on the immune response to SARS-CoV-2. General conclusions and limits of the study: The amount of clinical and demographic metadata varied by source and participant and was provided uncurated.

Remarks on this clone: It lacks a known antigen. Base qualities are missing; no much larger clone stands one base away.

The immunoSEQ Assay, a bias-controlled multiplex PCR, was used to amplify TCRbeta CDR3 regions from genomic DNA. In the authors' own workflow: The number of nucleated cells in each sample was estimated from the amplification of reference gene primers within the assay. To quantify the absolute abundance of each unique TCRbeta CDR3 rearrangement, sequence reads were collapsed and filtered. Productive Simpson clonality was computed per sample as the square root of Simpson's diversity index over productive rearrangements. The source is immuneACCESS, and TCRdb retained only in-frame sequences with V and J called. Part of the clones is not carried over; for the studies checked, unresolved V genes explain less than half of this, and the remainder is unexplained. That table is the source of V, J and clone size, and D and trimming were worked out from the DNA. The sample table records about 40,000 clones; roughly 81% of these occur just once. The ten largest account for approximately 13% of the sample.

Per the germline V gene, ENHRY is the CDR1 and SYGVKD is the CDR2. There are 15 amino acids in the CDR3, from cysteine to phenylalanine inclusive. The sequence is cut down to CDR3 DNA, 45 bases in frame from base 1. The V end gives up 6 bases and the J end 8 bases, leaving 9 bases in the junction not matched to a gene. Each collaborating institution followed its own protocols to collect whole blood in K2EDTA tubes. For TCRbeta analysis, collaborator samples were shipped as frozen whole blood, as isolated PBMCs, or as DNA extracted from either sample type. Sequencing was carried out using peripheral blood. The receptor was derived from a human donor in a cohort sampled during active COVID-19. Here the chain combines TRBV10-3 and TRBJ2-2, with TRBD2 identical over 10 junction bases. DNA sequence: TGTGCCATCAGCCTAGCGGGGGTCCCCGAGGGGGAGCTGTTTTTT. This translates into CAISLAGVPEGELFF.